The 17 T cell receptor beta chains below all came from one sample that was sequenced in a study of blood T cell repertoires in COVID-19. TCRdb's copy holds only in-frame clones and misses some; the assay was immunoSEQ multiplex PCR. This sample has about 190,000 clones, with 84% found just once. The sample comprised peripheral blood. The origin of the receptors is a human donor in a cohort sampled during active COVID-19.

The chain combines TRBV11-2 with TRBJ1-2; TRBD1 agrees at 10 bases. J lost 6 bases, V lost 0 bases, and 10 bases had no gene match. The length of the CDR3 is 17 residues. Germline CDR1 SGHAT, CDR2 FQNNGV. CDR3 protein: CASSLEFSSGQGNGYTF. CDR3 nucleotide sequence: TGTGCCAGCAGCTTAGAGTTTTCATCGGGACAGGGGAATGGCTACACCTTC.

To note about this clone: Other DNA sequences from this sample encode an identical CDR3 as well. The V and J genes are TRBV27 and TRBJ2-2; TRBD2 agrees at 10 bases. The germline CDR1 and CDR2 sequences are MNHEY and SMNVEV (reference sequence). CDR3 length: 18 residues. The V gene end was trimmed by 3 bases and the J gene end by 2 bases; junction bases not matched to a gene: 9. The CDR3 bases are TGTGCCAGCAGTTTGCTGGGTCGGACTAGCGGTAACACCGGGGAGCTGTTTTTT. This sequence encodes CASSLLGRTSGNTGELFF.

The chain is built from TRBV5-1 and TRBJ1-2; 8 bases align to TRBD1. Germline loops: CDR1 SGHRS, CDR2 YFSETQ. The V and J ends lost 4 bases and 6 bases, in that order; junction bases with no gene match: 8. CDR3 length: 14 amino acids. CDR3 loop: CASSPQGAQDGYTF. CDR3 DNA: TGCGCCAGCAGCCCCCAGGGGGCTCAGGATGGCTACACCTTC.

J is TRBJ2-3 and V is TRBV27, with D unresolved. Trimming took off 5 bases at V and 3 bases at J, with 9 bases between the two ends. This CDR3 is 13 amino acids long. In germline, CDR1 is MNHEY, CDR2 SMNVEV (reference sequence). The CDR3 nucleotides read TGTGCCAGCAGTCCGTGGCAGACAGATACGCAGTATTTT. This gives the protein CASSPWQTDTQYF.

The J gene is TRBJ2-2, the V gene TRBV6-1; 15 nucleotides match TRBD2. The CDR3 spans 18 residues. Germline-derived CDR1 and CDR2 are MNHNS and SASEGT. The ends lost 3 bases at V and 2 bases at J; junction bases unmatched: 4. Here the CDR3 DNA reads TGTGCCAGCAGTGACAGGGGACTAGCGGGGGGTAACACCGGGGAGCTGTTTTTT. Amino acid sequence: CASSDRGLAGGNTGELFF.

The chain uses TRBV5-6 and TRBJ2-5, with a weak D call TRBD1 (6 bases). Germline values: CDR1 SGHDT, CDR2 YYEEEE. The CDR3 sequence is 13 residues long. V gave up 1 base and J gave up 5 bases, with 9 bases separating them. CDR3 residues: CASSLQGSETQYF. DNA of the CDR3: TGTGCCAGCAGCTTGCAGGGGAGCGAGACCCAGTACTTC.

This CDR3 reads CASSPLGGAGVYVGELFF. The CDR3 bases are TGTGCCAGCAGCCCCCTTGGGGGAGCGGGAGTGTATGTCGGGGAGCTGTTTTTT. The chain couples TRBV28 to TRBJ2-2; the match to TRBD2 covers 8 bases. The V gene end was trimmed by 6 bases and the J gene end by 7 bases; junction bases not matched to a gene: 19. Germline assignment: CDR1 MDHEN and CDR2 SYDVKM. The CDR3 is 18 residues long.

As regards this clone: This same CDR3 is encoded by further DNA sequences in the sample. The chain is built from TRBV18 and TRBJ1-3; D not resolved. Germline V gives CDR1 KGHSH, CDR2 LQKENI. Trimming took 3 bases from V and 2 from J, leaving 8 bases between them. CDR3 length equals 14 residues. The CDR3: CASSPSGAGNTIYF. DNA of the CDR3: TGTGCCAGCTCACCCTCCGGAGCTGGAAACACCATATATTTT.

This clone was seen a single time. The chain couples TRBV19 to TRBJ1-5, with D perhaps matching TRBD1 (6 bases). Germline lookup yields CDR1 LNHDA and CDR2 SQIVND (reference sequence). This CDR3 has 14 amino acids. The V and J ends lost 3 bases and 4 bases respectively, with 10 bases between them. CDR3 nucleotide sequence: TGTGCCAGTAGTATTTTAGGGGGAAATCAGCCCCAGCATTTT. This gives the protein CASSILGGNQPQHF.

The gene calls are TRBV6-6 and TRBJ2-5; D is possibly TRBD1 (5 bases). The CDR3 runs to 13 residues. Germline V CDR1 and CDR2: MNHNY, SVGAGI (reference sequence). The V end was cut by 6 bases, the J end by 4 bases, with 12 bases between. In nucleotides, the CDR3 is TGTGCCAGCAGCAGGGAAGCTGTAGAGACCCAGTACTTC. Translated, it gives CASSREAVETQYF.

This sequence joins TRBV2 and TRBJ2-7, with D possibly being TRBD1 (6 bases). Germline values: CDR1 SNHLY, CDR2 FYNNEI. The CDR3 spans 12 residues. The V and J ends lost 8 bases and 1 base respectively, with 9 bases between them. The CDR3 coding sequence is TGTGCCAGCGGGACACAGTCCTACGAGCAGTACTTC. It yields the protein CASGTQSYEQYF.

This clone was recorded only once. This chain links TRBV7-2 with TRBJ1-2; D unclear. V was cut by 1 base and J by 5 bases, with 11 bases left in between. The CDR3 totals 14 residues. CDR1 is SGHTA, CDR2 FQGNSA, per germline. CDR3 region: CASSLVFRGYGYTF. Written as DNA, the CDR3 is TGTGCCAGCAGCTTAGTTTTCCGGGGTTATGGCTACACCTTC. Using reference TRBV7-2 and TRBJ1-2 for the parts outside the CDR3, the full variable domain is GAGVSQSPSNKVTEKGKDVELRCDPISGHTALYWYRQSLGQGLEFLIYFQGNSAPDKSGLPSDRFSAERTGGSVSTLTIQRTQQEDSAVYLCASSLVFRGYGYTFGSGTRLTVV.

Only a few counts were recorded for this clone. This rearrangement joins TRBV6-1 to TRBJ1-4; TRBD1 matches 8 bases. Germline CDR1 is MNHNS and CDR2 is SASEGT. The CDR3 has 15 amino acids. Trimming took 3 bases from V and 8 from J; bases not matched to a gene: 8. This CDR3 reads CASSETGTGDEKLFF. Written as DNA, the CDR3 is TGTGCCAGCAGTGAGACCGGGACAGGTGACGAAAAACTGTTTTTT.

This chain connects TRBV7-2 to TRBJ1-3; no reliable D call. V shed 1 base and J shed 3 bases, with 13 bases lying between them. CDR1 SGHTA and CDR2 FQGNSA come from the germline V gene. The CDR3 is made up of 16 amino acids. The chain's CDR3 is CASSLVSPGSGNTIYF. CDR3 in DNA: TGTGCCAGCAGCTTAGTTTCCCCAGGCAGTGGAAACACCATATATTTT.

This clone was detected once. This chain joins TRBV28 and TRBJ1-2, with 7 bases matching TRBD1. The CDR3 extends over 12 amino acids. J gave up 8 bases and V 10 bases, and 10 bases lay outside the gene matches. The germline V gene has CDR1 MDHEN and CDR2 SYDVKM. The CDR3 DNA is TGTGCCATCTGCCACAGGGGCGAGGGCTACACCTTC. The encoded protein is CAICHRGEGYTF.

The chain recombines TRBV18 with TRBJ2-1, with 7 nucleotides matching TRBD1. J was trimmed by 4 bases and V by 3 bases; bases with no gene match: 12. Germline CDR1 and CDR2: KGHSH and LQKENI. This CDR3 spans 17 amino acids. CDR3 region: CASSPGTGTETYNEQFF. The CDR3 nucleotides read TGTGCCAGCTCACCGGGGACCGGGACAGAGACTTACAATGAGCAGTTCTTC.

V is TRBV29-1 and J is TRBJ2-5, with 7 bases matching TRBD2. J was trimmed by 2 bases and V by 1 base; bases with no gene match: 7. Germline lookup yields CDR1 SQVTM and CDR2 ANQGSEA. The CDR3 has 15 amino acids. DNA for the CDR3: TGCAGCGTTGAAGTGGGGGGGTTTGGTCAAGAGACCCAGTACTTC. Translation gives CSVEVGGFGQETQYF.